The source of this TCR beta chain is a study of T-cell memory formation after mild COVID-19. The table lists this clonotype with a few counts. The CDR3 has 17 amino acids. V trimming: 5 bases; J trimming: 5 bases; junction bases outside the gene matches: 12. Germline CDR1 is SGHTA and CDR2 is FQGNSA. TCRdb recomputed calls from the 5' RACE reads with MiXCR, one row per CDR3 protein. This sample has roughly 560,000 distinct CDR3 sequences, with just over 20% found just once. The source of this sequence is an adult woman who had mild COVID-19 (a few samples of this study predate the infection). Cell type and time point are not known. Source material: PBMCs or a T cell subset sorted from them (not recorded which). The V gene is TRBV7-2, the J gene TRBJ2-5; TRBD2 matches at 12 bases. The CDR3 nucleotides read TGTGCCAGCAGCCTTGAACTGCTAGCGGGGGGGCCGGAGACCCAGTACTTC. Protein: CASSLELLAGGPETQYF.